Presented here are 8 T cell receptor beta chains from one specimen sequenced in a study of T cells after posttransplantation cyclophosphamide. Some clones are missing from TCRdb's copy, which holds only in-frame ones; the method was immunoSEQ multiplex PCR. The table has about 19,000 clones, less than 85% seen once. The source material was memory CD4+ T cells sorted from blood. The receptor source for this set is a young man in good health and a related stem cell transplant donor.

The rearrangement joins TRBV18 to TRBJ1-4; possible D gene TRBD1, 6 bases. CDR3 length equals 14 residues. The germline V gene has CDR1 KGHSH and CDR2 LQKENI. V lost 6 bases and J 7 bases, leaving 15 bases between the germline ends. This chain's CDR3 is CASSSSSRGEKLFF. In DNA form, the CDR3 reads TGTGCCAGCTCCTCATCCAGCAGGGGTGAAAAACTGTTTTTT.

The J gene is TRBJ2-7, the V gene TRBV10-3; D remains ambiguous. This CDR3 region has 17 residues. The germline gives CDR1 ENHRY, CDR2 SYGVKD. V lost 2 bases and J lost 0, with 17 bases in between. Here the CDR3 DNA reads TGTGCCATCAGTGAGGGCTCTTCCGTACCAATCTCCTACGAGCAGTACTTC. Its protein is CAISEGSSVPISYEQYF.

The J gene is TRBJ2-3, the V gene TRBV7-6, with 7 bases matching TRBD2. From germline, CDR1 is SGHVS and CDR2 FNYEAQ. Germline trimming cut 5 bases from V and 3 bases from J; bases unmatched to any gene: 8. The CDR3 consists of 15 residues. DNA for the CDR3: TGTGCCAGCAGCCTCTCAGCGGGGTCGACAGATACGCAGTATTTT. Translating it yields CASSLSAGSTDTQYF.

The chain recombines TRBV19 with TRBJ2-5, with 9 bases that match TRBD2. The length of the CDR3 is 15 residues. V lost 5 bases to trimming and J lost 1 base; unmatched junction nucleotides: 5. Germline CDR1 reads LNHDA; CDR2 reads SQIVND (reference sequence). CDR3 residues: CASSSSGGFQETQYF. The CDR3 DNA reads TGTGCCAGTAGTTCAAGCGGGGGGTTCCAAGAGACCCAGTACTTC.

CDR3 nucleotide sequence: TGTGCCAGCAGCTTATTCACGGGTGGAAACACCATATATTTT. Translation: CASSLFTGGNTIYF. The chain uses TRBV7-6 and TRBJ1-3, with unresolved D. Trimming left V 2 bases short and J 3 bases short, with 8 bases between. The CDR3 is 14 amino acids. Looked up from germline, CDR1 is SGHVS and CDR2 is FNYEAQ.

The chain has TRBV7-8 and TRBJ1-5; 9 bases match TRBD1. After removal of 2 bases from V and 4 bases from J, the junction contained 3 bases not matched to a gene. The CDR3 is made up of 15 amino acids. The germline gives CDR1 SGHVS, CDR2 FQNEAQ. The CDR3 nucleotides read TGTGCCAGCAGCTTAACCGGGACAGGGAATCAGCCCCAGCATTTT. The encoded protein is CASSLTGTGNQPQHF.

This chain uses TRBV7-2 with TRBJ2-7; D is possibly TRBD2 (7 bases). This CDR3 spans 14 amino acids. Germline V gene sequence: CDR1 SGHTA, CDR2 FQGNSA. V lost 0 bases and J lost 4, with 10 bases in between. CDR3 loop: CASSLAGGLYEQYF. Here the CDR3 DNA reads TGTGCCAGCAGCTTAGCGGGGGGGCTTTACGAGCAGTACTTC.

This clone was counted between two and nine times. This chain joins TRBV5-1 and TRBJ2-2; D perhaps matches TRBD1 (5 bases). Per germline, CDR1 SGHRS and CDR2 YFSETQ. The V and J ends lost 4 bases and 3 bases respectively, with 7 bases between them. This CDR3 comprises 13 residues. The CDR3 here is CASSPRDTGELFF. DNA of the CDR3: TGCGCCAGCAGCCCCAGGGACACCGGGGAGCTGTTTTTT. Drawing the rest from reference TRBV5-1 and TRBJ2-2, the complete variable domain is KAGVTQTPRYLIKTRGQQVTLSCSPISGHRSVSWYQQTPGQGLQFLFEYFSETQRNKGNFPGRFSGRQFSNSRSEMNVSTLELGDSALYLCASSPRDTGELFFGEGSRLTVL.